Only a few counts were recorded for the clone carrying this T cell receptor (beta chain). Its specificity is not known. Germline V gives CDR1 SGHRS, CDR2 YFSETQ. The CDR3 runs 15 residues. With 3 bases clipped from V and 4 bases from J, the junction kept 6 bases outside the gene matches. Assay used: immunoSEQ multiplex PCR; TCRdb lists only in-frame clones, some missing. This table has roughly 250,000 clones, roughly 74% appearing once. These data belong to a study of cytotoxic CD8 clonotypes in ibrutinib-treated CLL. Study at large: Among patients, 24 responded partially and 2 completely; some 15 then stayed remitted and roughly 12 progressed after median approximately 70 months. Overall study findings and caveats: Baseline clonality exceeded age-matched healthy donors and tracked circulating CD8+ T-cell counts. Clonality climbed at ibrutinib response, then dropped toward baseline at progression.

The material sequenced was PBMCs, taken after 24 months of ibrutinib treatment. The TCR comes from a human donor with chronic lymphocytic leukemia. The chain carries TRBV5-1 and TRBJ1-2; 10 positions agree with TRBD1. The CDR3 here is CASSWDRGYPYGYTF. CDR3 in DNA: TGCGCCAGCAGCTGGGACAGGGGATATCCCTATGGCTACACCTTC.